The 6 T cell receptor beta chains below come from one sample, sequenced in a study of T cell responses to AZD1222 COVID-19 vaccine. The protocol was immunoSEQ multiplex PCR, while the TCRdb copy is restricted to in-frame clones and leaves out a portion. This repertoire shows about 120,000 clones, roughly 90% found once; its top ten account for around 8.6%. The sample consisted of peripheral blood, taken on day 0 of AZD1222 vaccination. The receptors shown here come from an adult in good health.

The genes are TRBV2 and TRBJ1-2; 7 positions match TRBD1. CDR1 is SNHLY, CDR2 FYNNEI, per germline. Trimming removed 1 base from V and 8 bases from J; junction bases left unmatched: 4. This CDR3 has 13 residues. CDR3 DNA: TGTGCCAGCAGTGAAGAGACAGGGCGAGGCTACACCTTC. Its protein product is CASSEETGRGYTF. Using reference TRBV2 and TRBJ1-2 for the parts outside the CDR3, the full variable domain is EPEVTQTPSHQVTQMGQEVILRCVPISNHLYFYWYRQILGQKVEFLVSFYNNEISEKSEIFDDQFSVERPDGSNFTLKIRSTKLEDSAMYFCASSEETGRGYTFGSGTRLTVV.

CDR3 residues: CASSDSGPGKDTQYF. The DNA for the CDR3 is TGTGCCAGTAGTGATAGCGGGCCAGGAAAAGATACGCAGTATTTT. This chain links TRBV19 with TRBJ2-3, with 7 positions matching TRBD2. The junction had 10 bases not matched to a gene; V was cut back by 5 bases and J by 5 bases. This CDR3 contains 15 residues. CDR1 is LNHDA and CDR2 is SQIVND in the germline V gene (reference sequence).

The CDR3 DNA follows: TGTGCCAGTAGTGGGGGACTAGCCCCCTACAATGAGCAGTTCTTC. This translates into CASSGGLAPYNEQFF. This chain links TRBV19 with TRBJ2-1; 9 positions match TRBD2. The CDR3 spans 15 residues. CDR1 LNHDA and CDR2 SQIVND come from the germline V gene (reference sequence). V shed 5 bases and J 2 bases; nucleotides not matched to a gene: 4.

The CDR3: CAWSVGWDLGQFF. The DNA for the CDR3 is TGTGCCTGGAGTGTAGGTTGGGACCTAGGGCAGTTCTTC. This chain joins TRBV30 and TRBJ2-1, with D possibly being TRBD1 or TRBD2 (5 bases each). Trimming pared 0 bases from V and 12 bases from J, leaving 15 bases between. Germline assignment: CDR1 GTSNPN and CDR2 SVGIG (reference sequence). There are 13 residues in the CDR3.

The CDR3 sequence is CASSRTHWGNQPQHF. CDR3 in DNA: TGTGCCAGCAGCCGGACCCACTGGGGCAATCAGCCCCAGCATTTT. J is TRBJ1-5 and V is TRBV28, with unresolved D. Germline CDR1 reads MDHEN; CDR2 reads SYDVKM. This CDR3 has 15 amino acids. The V gene lost 6 bases and the J gene lost 2 bases, with 14 bases spanning the gap.

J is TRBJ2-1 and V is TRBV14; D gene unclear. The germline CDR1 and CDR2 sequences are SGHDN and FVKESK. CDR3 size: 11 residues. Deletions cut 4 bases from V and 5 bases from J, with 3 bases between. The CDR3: CASSPNNEQFF. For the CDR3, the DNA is TGTGCCAGCAGCCCGAACAATGAGCAGTTCTTC.